This is a list of T cell receptor beta chains from one sample in a study of human T cells and chemical hapten exposure. TCRdb passed the reads through MiXCR, listing each CDR3 protein once. The sample carries 95,000 to 150,000 distinct CDR3 sequences, roughly 8.5% recorded once. The sample was whole blood. The receptors were sampled from a human donor in good health. Some clones in this sample may be carry-over from other donors' samples. CDR3s include the opening cysteine and the closing phenylalanine or tryptophan. The D gene is left open where the match is weak. Clone size, where shown, is once, few, many, or a class for clones that have expanded.

v_call	j_call	d_call	clone_size	cdr3_aa	cdr3_nt
TRBV10-2	TRBJ2-4	TRBD2	-	CASSVGAGPKNIQYF	TGCGCCAGCTCAGTGGGAGCGGGACCAAAAAACATTCAGTACTTC
TRBV9	TRBJ2-7	TRBD1	many	CASSAGTARAYEQYF	TGTGCCAGCAGCGCCGGGACAGCAAGAGCCTACGAGCAGTACTTC
TRBV29-1	TRBJ2-5	TRBD2	-	CSGRLAVQETQYF	TGCAGCGGAAGACTAGCGGTTCAAGAGACCCAGTACTTC
TRBV7-8	TRBJ2-1	TRBD2	-	CASSLRAGEAWGEQFF	TGTGCCAGCAGCTTAAGGGCGGGAGAGGCCTGGGGTGAGCAGTTCTTC
TRBV14	TRBJ2-1	-	few	CASSRSVEQFF	TGTGCCAGCAGCCGGTCCGTGGAGCAGTTCTTC
TRBV4-3	TRBJ1-5	-	few	CASSQDRANNQPQHF	TGCGCCAGCAGCCAAGACAGGGCGAACAATCAGCCCCAGCATTTT
TRBV11-2	TRBJ2-7	-	few	CASSFPDSTYEQYF	TGTGCCAGCAGCTTTCCGGACAGTACCTACGAGCAGTACTTC
TRBV9	TRBJ1-1	-	-	CASSPIRDGTEAFF	TGTGCCAGCAGCCCTATAAGGGATGGCACTGAAGCTTTCTTT
TRBV5-5	TRBJ2-7	-	few	CASSLRADYEQYF	TGTGCCAGCAGCCTCAGGGCTGACTACGAGCAGTACTTC
TRBV4-1	TRBJ2-7	TRBD2	many	CASSQGTSLDSYEQYF	TGCGCCAGCAGCCAGGGGACTAGCCTAGACTCCTACGAGCAGTACTTC
TRBV7-2	TRBJ2-1	-	many	CASSPRAGGIGEQFF	TGTGCCAGCAGCCCCCGAGCAGGGGGGATTGGTGAGCAGTTCTTC
TRBV18	TRBJ1-5	TRBD1	many	CASSPTRGQGDQPQHF	TGTGCCAGCTCACCGACAAGAGGACAGGGGGACCAGCCCCAGCATTTT
TRBV6-1	TRBJ2-5	-	few	CASSEWRGRETQYF	TGTGCCAGCAGTGAATGGCGGGGGCGAGAGACCCAGTACTTC
TRBV10-3	TRBJ1-2	TRBD1	many	CAIMGGTGPGYTF	TGTGCCATCATGGGGGGGACAGGGCCCGGCTACACCTTC
TRBV6-1	TRBJ1-2	-	few	CASTGVGGALPSFNYGYTF	TGTGCCAGCACGGGAGTTGGGGGGGCATTACCATCCTTTAACTATGGCTACACCTTC
TRBV7-8	TRBJ2-3	-	few	CASSELIGGTDTQYF	TGTGCCAGCAGCGAGTTGATTGGGGGCACAGATACGCAGTATTTT
TRBV4-1	TRBJ2-1	-	-	CASSQDRVGLYEQFF	TGCGCCAGCAGCCAAGATCGGGTAGGACTTTATGAGCAGTTCTTC